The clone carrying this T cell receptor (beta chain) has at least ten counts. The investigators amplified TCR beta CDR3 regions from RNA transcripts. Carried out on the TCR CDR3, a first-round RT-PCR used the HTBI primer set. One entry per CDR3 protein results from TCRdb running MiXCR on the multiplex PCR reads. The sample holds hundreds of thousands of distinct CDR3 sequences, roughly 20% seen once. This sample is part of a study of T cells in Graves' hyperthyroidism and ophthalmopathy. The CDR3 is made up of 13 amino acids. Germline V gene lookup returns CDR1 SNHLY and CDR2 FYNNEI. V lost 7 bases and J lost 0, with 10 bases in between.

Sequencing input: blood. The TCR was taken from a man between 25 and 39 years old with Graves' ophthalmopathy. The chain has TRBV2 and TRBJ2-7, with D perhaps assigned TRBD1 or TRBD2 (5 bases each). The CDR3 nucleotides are TGTGCCAGCACTGGGACGACCTCCTACGAGCAGTACTTC. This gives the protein CASTGTTSYEQYF.